Listed here are 8 T cell receptor beta chains from one sample, sequenced in a study of CD8+CD57+ T cells in acquired aplastic anemia. The study profiled TCR beta VDJ and CDR3 using genomic DNA as template. Each CDR3 protein is one row after TCRdb ran MiXCR on the reads. The sample contains about 180,000 distinct CDR3 sequences, approximately 45% of which appear only once. Sequences were obtained from sorted CD4+, CD8+, or CD8+CD57+ T cells (not recorded which) from PBMCs. These receptors were obtained from a human donor in good health.

A few counts support this clonotype. J is TRBJ2-1 and V is TRBV29-1; a weak D match, TRBD2 (5 bases). The germline V gene has CDR1 SQVTM and CDR2 ANQGSEA. This CDR3 comprises 11 residues. The V and J ends lost 6 bases and 5 bases respectively, with 8 bases between them. CDR3 coding DNA: TGCAGCGTCGCGGGCGACAATGAGCAGTTCTTC. Protein: CSVAGDNEQFF.

The chain is built from TRBV20-1 and TRBJ2-7; D remains unclear. Trimming stripped 3 bases from V and 1 base from J, with 10 bases between. Germline lookup yields CDR1 DFQATT and CDR2 SNEGSKA (reference sequence). The CDR3 length is 13 residues. CDR3 sequence: CSASPGLSYEQYF. DNA for the CDR3: TGCAGTGCTAGTCCCGGTTTATCCTACGAGCAGTACTTC.

The chain joins TRBV25-1 to TRBJ1-5; no reliable D call. V gave up 4 bases and J gave up 7 bases, with 14 bases separating them. The V gene's germline CDR1 is MGHDK and CDR2 SYGVNS. The length of the CDR3 is 14 residues. In DNA form, the CDR3 reads TGTGCCAGCAGTGCTAGTTTAGCAGGACAGCCCCAGCATTTT. This gives the protein CASSASLAGQPQHF.

This clonotype was seen more than once but under ten times. This sequence may be a read error, since a much larger clone differs from it by one base. V and J are TRBV11-2 and TRBJ2-5; D gene unclear. The CDR3 is made up of 16 amino acids. Germline V gives CDR1 SGHAT, CDR2 FQNNGV. The CDR3 loop reads CASSQLSFRTEETRYF. The CDR3 region has the DNA TGTGCCAGCAGCCAACTTAGTTTCCGGACGGAAGAGACCCGGTACTTC.

This clonotype was found many times. V usage is TRBV12-3 or TRBV12-4 and J usage is TRBJ2-5, with 11 positions matching TRBD1. V dropped 5 bases and J dropped 7; count of bases not matched to a gene: 9. This CDR3 has 15 residues. The CDR3 DNA sequence: TGTGCCAGCAGTGCACCCGGGACAGGGGGAGCGACCCAGTACTTC. Translation gives CASSAPGTGGATQYF.

This clonotype was recorded at least ten times. V is TRBV5-4 and J is TRBJ2-6, with TRBD1 matching over 8 bases. The germline V gene has CDR1 SGHNT and CDR2 YYREEE (reference sequence). J was trimmed by 1 base and V by 4 bases; bases with no gene match: 10. The CDR3 runs 18 residues. The CDR3 DNA follows: TGTGCCAGCAGCATGAGGACAGGGTTACCTTCTGGGGCCAACGTCCTGACTTTC. Amino acid sequence: CASSMRTGLPSGANVLTF.

Only a few counts were recorded for this clonotype. The V gene is TRBV6-5, the J gene TRBJ1-2; the D gene is possibly TRBD1 (5 bases). V lost 2 bases, J lost 4 bases, and 5 bases lay in between. Germline V gives CDR1 MNHEY, CDR2 SVGAGI. The CDR3 runs 12 residues. Here the CDR3 reads CASSYGTYGYTF. The DNA of the CDR3 is TGTGCCAGCAGTTACGGGACCTATGGCTACACCTTC.

The chain is built from TRBV29-1 and TRBJ2-2; D ambiguous. CDR3 length: 11 residues. Germline V gives CDR1 SQVTM, CDR2 ANQGSEA. The V end lost 5 bases, the J end lost 5 bases, and 6 bases lay between the germline ends. The CDR3 sequence is CSVHVTGELFF. The CDR3 region has the DNA TGCAGCGTTCATGTTACCGGGGAGCTGTTTTTT.